This TCR beta chain emerged from a study of shared clonotypes between healthy human individuals. General study results and limits: Several donors shared 4.5% to 6.5% of their naive CD4 clonotypes.

As concerns this clone: The antigen remains unidentified.

Donors were healthy HIV-negative adults without recent acute infections or vaccinations. The table came from immunoSEQ multiplex PCR; TCRdb's copy has only in-frame clones and leaves some out. The data show 2 million to 2.5 million clones, with 90% to 96% seen just once and approximately 0.13% held by the top ten. This TCR derives from a man between 18 and 35 years old in good health. Material: naive CD4+ T cells sorted from blood. The subset denotes: CD45RA+ positively selected.

CDR3 residues: CASSSGQLGGSPLHF. The CDR3 bases are TGTGCCAGCAGTTCGGGACAGCTTGGCGGTTCACCCCTCCACTTT. The chain links TRBV6-5 to TRBJ1-6, with 7 bases fitting TRBD1. This CDR3 is built from 15 residues. With 4 bases clipped from V and 9 bases from J, the junction kept 9 bases outside the gene matches. Germline CDR1 is MNHEY and CDR2 is SVGAGI.